This T cell receptor (beta chain) was profiled in a study of blood T cell repertoires in COVID-19. The count of this clone is one. The CDR3 covers 17 residues. Losses at the gene ends were 2 bases for V and 0 bases for J; bases not matched to a gene: 7. Per the germline V gene, CDR1 is LNHNV and CDR2 is YYDKDF (reference sequence). Original data processing: Scientists estimated how many nucleated cells there were by amplifying reference gene primers. Sequencing used immunoSEQ multiplex PCR; TCRdb keeps in-frame clones, though not all of them. V, J and clone size are taken as reported in that table, and D and trimming were inferred from the DNA itself. The sample has 85,000 to 120,000 clones; about 80% are singletons.

This chain joins TRBV15 and TRBJ2-1; 7 bases are a match to TRBD2. This sequence originates from a woman aged 55-69 years with acute or convalescent COVID-19. The specimen sequenced was peripheral blood. In nucleotides, the CDR3 is TGTGCCACCAGCAGATACTCGGGGGGAAACTCCTACAATGAGCAGTTCTTC. Translated: CATSRYSGGNSYNEQFF. Full variable domain (rest looked up from reference TRBV15 and TRBJ2-1): DAMVIQNPRYQVTQFGKPVTLSCSQTLNHNVMYWYQQKSSQAPKLLFHYYDKDFNNEADTPDNFQSRRPNTSFCFLDIRSPGLGDTAMYLCATSRYSGGNSYNEQFFGPGTRLTVL.